The 5 T cell receptor beta chains reported below all come from one sample, sequenced in a study of blood T cell repertoires in COVID-19. Generated by immunoSEQ multiplex PCR, the TCRdb table keeps only in-frame clones and is missing some. In the table there are a few hundred thousand clones, 65% to 85% of which are singletons. The sequenced material came from PBMCs or T cells enriched from blood (not recorded which). These TCRs come from a woman aged 40 to 50 who had recovered from COVID-19.

This chain uses TRBV5-8 with TRBJ2-1, with D hard to call. This CDR3 spans 13 amino acids. CDR1 is SGHTS and CDR2 is YDEGEE in the germline V gene. Trimming cost V 0 bases and J 10 bases, with 11 bases left between them. The CDR3 bases are TGTGCCAGCAGCTTGGCTCTTTCCAGGGAGCAGTTCTTC. Translated, it gives CASSLALSREQFF. The full variable domain, completed using reference TRBV5-8 and TRBJ2-1, is EAGVTQSPTHLIKTRGQQATLRCSPISGHTSVYWYQQALGLGLQFLLWYDEGEERNRGNFPPRFSGRQFPNYSSELNVNALELEDSALYLCASSLALSREQFFGPGTRLTVL.

The chain employs TRBV14 and TRBJ1-6; perhaps TRBD1 as D (6 bases). Germline CDR1 and CDR2: SGHDN and FVKESK. Trimming removed 3 bases from V and 8 bases from J, with 14 bases in between. The CDR3 contains 15 residues. CDR3 coding DNA: TGTGCCAGCAGCCACCAGGCAGGGACATATTCACCCCTCCACTTT. It translates to CASSHQAGTYSPLHF.

The genes are TRBV5-1 and TRBJ2-5; 10 nucleotides line up with TRBD1. The CDR3 loop spans 16 amino acids. Germline values: CDR1 SGHRS, CDR2 YFSETQ. V was clipped by 0 bases and J by 5 bases; unmatched bases: 7. The CDR3 nucleotides are TGCGCCAGCAGCTTGGCCCCGACAGGGGGCGGGGAGACCCAGTACTTC. Its protein is CASSLAPTGGGETQYF.

The chain links TRBV4-2 to TRBJ2-7; no clear D gene. The CDR3 has 12 amino acids. Trimming took off 0 bases at V and 8 bases at J, with 8 bases between the two ends. Germline assignment: CDR1 LGHNA and CDR2 YNFKEQ. The CDR3 DNA reads TGTGCCAGCAGCCAAGATGCGAGGCAGCAGTACTTC. Translation: CASSQDARQQYF.

The genes are TRBV6-2 or TRBV6-3 and TRBJ1-5, with a tentative D call TRBD1 (5 bases). CDR3 size: 16 residues. V dropped 4 bases and J dropped 0 bases, with 13 bases sitting between them. Per germline, CDR1 MNHEY and CDR2 SVGEGT. In DNA, the CDR3 is TGTGCCAGCAGTTCCGAAGGGGCGTATAGCAATCAGCCCCAGCATTTT. Translated, it gives CASSSEGAYSNQPQHF.